Listed here are 15 T cell receptor beta chains from one sample, sequenced in a study of molecular identifiers for immune sequencing clone quantification. TCRdb analysed the PCR reads with MiXCR anew, one entry per CDR3 protein. Among nearly 650,000 distinct CDR3 sequences listed, around 25% were seen once. Source material: naive CD8+ T cells from blood, with Jurkat cell RNA spiked in. The subset was: FACS-sorted CD8+CD4-CCR7+CD45RA+ naive T cells. The receptors derive from a human donor in good health. Some libraries in this study had Jurkat cell RNA spiked in.

This clonotype was counted a few times. The chain couples TRBV7-8 to TRBJ1-1; D remains unclear. V lost 3 bases and J 0 bases, leaving 29 bases between the germline ends. The length of the CDR3 is 21 residues. Germline V gene lookup returns CDR1 SGHVS and CDR2 FQNEAQ. Written as DNA, the CDR3 is TGTGCCAGCAGCTTTCAAAGACATACCCAATATACAAAGGGTTTGAACACTGAAGCTTTCTTT. Its protein product is CASSFQRHTQYTKGLNTEAFF.

This clonotype has at least ten counts. The chain carries TRBV10-2 and TRBJ1-5; D remains ambiguous. CDR1 WSHSY and CDR2 SAAADI come from the germline V gene. The ends were cut back, 3 bases at V and 7 bases at J, with 10 bases in the middle. The CDR3 consists of 13 residues. The CDR3 DNA follows: TGCGCCAGCAGTGAAGGAGGTCCGCAGCCCCAGCATTTT. Protein product: CASSEGGPQPQHF.

This clonotype was observed at least ten times. The genes are TRBV14 and TRBJ2-3; 13 nucleotides line up with TRBD2. CDR3 size: 16 residues. Trimming at V came to 5 bases and at J to 4 bases, leaving 6 bases not matched to a gene. The germline CDR1 and CDR2 sequences are SGHDN and FVKESK. The CDR3 nucleotides are TGTGCCAGCAGCGAACTAGCGGGAGGGCGATCAGATACGCAGTATTTT. The encoded protein is CASSELAGGRSDTQYF.

This clonotype was picked up many times. V usage is TRBV7-2 and J usage is TRBJ2-1; TRBD2 aligns across 9 bases. J lost 1 base, V lost 1 base, and 2 bases had no gene match. Germline CDR1 SGHTA, CDR2 FQGNSA. This CDR3 is built from 16 residues. This chain's CDR3 is CASSLGLAVSYNEQFF. In DNA, the CDR3 is TGTGCCAGCAGCTTAGGACTAGCGGTTTCCTACAATGAGCAGTTCTTC. Complete variable domain (other parts from reference TRBV7-2 and TRBJ2-1): GAGVSQSPSNKVTEKGKDVELRCDPISGHTALYWYRQSLGQGLEFLIYFQGNSAPDKSGLPSDRFSAERTGGSVSTLTIQRTQQEDSAVYLCASSLGLAVSYNEQFFGPGTRLTVL.

Details on this clonotype: This may stem from a read error, because a much larger clone lies one nucleotide away. The V gene is TRBV20-1, the J gene TRBJ2-7; D is perhaps TRBD1 or TRBD2 (6 bases each). The CDR3 covers 13 residues. Trimming shortened V by 6 bases and J by 0 bases, and 12 bases separated the two germline ends. Germline V gene sequence: CDR1 DFQATT, CDR2 SNEGSKA (reference sequence). The CDR3 protein is CSAGGRDSYEQYF. CDR3 bases: TGCAGTGCCGGGGGCAGGGACTCCTACGAGCAGTACTTC.

The rearrangement uses TRBV11-2 and TRBJ1-2, with unresolved D. CDR3 size: 16 residues. CDR1 and CDR2 from the germline V gene are SGHAT and FQNNGV. Trimming took off 0 bases at V and 1 base at J, with 12 bases between the two ends. The CDR3 sequence is CASSLEPSALNYGYTF. Here the CDR3 DNA reads TGTGCCAGCAGCTTAGAGCCCTCAGCCCTTAACTATGGCTACACCTTC. Filled out from reference TRBV11-2 and TRBJ1-2, the complete variable domain reads EAGVAQSPRYKIIEKRQSVAFWCNPISGHATLYWYQQILGQGPKLLIQFQNNGVVDDSQLPKDRFSAERLKGVDSTLKIQPAKLEDSAVYLCASSLEPSALNYGYTFGSGTRLTVV.

This clonotype occurred many times. This chain uses TRBV20-1 with TRBJ2-7, with 8 bases identical to TRBD2. Unmatched junction bases numbered 2, after V lost 6 bases and J lost 1 base. Germline V gene sequence: CDR1 DFQATT, CDR2 SNEGSKA (reference sequence). CDR3 length: 12 residues. The CDR3 protein is CSAREGSYEQYF. The DNA for the CDR3 is TGCAGTGCCCGGGAGGGTTCCTACGAGCAGTACTTC.

The chain has TRBV7-9 and TRBJ2-1, with 10 nucleotides matching TRBD1. There are 15 residues in the CDR3. Trimming removed 6 bases from V and 7 bases from J; junction bases left unmatched: 9. In germline, CDR1 is SEHNR, CDR2 FQNEAQ (reference sequence). The CDR3 loop reads CASRATDRGLNEQFF. The CDR3 DNA follows: TGTGCCAGCAGAGCTACCGACAGGGGGCTAAATGAGCAGTTCTTC.

This clonotype was observed at least ten times. The CDR3 region has the DNA TGTGCCAGCAGCGCGGACTGGGGAGAGACCCAGTACTTC. Translation gives CASSADWGETQYF. The chain links TRBV7-6 to TRBJ2-5; D is perhaps TRBD2 (5 bases). CDR3 length equals 13 residues. With 5 bases removed from V and 4 bases from J, the gap between germline ends came to 11 bases. Germline values: CDR1 SGHVS, CDR2 FNYEAQ.

This clonotype has a count of ten or more. This chain joins TRBV6-2 or TRBV6-3 and TRBJ2-2, with D hard to call. The germline V and J ends were trimmed by 5 bases and 4 bases, with 23 bases remaining between them. Germline V CDR1 and CDR2: MNHEY, SVGEGT. CDR3 size: 18 residues. CDR3 in DNA: TGTGCCAGCAGTCACCCTGGGCAGGCCTTCGCCCCCACCGGGGAGCTGTTTTTT. Its translation: CASSHPGQAFAPTGELFF.

This rearrangement joins TRBV12-3 or TRBV12-4 to TRBJ2-1, with D possibly being TRBD1 or TRBD2 (6 bases each). V was shortened by 5 bases and J by 9 bases, with 20 bases between the two germline ends. CDR3 length equals 15 residues. The CDR3 spells CASSPQGRGVSEQFF. CDR3 DNA sequence: TGTGCCAGCAGTCCCCAGGGGCGGGGAGTGAGTGAGCAGTTCTTC.

The chain joins TRBV20-1 to TRBJ2-1, with 7 bases matching TRBD2. The CDR3 consists of 16 residues. The trim removed 1 base at V and 0 bases at J, leaving 6 bases unmatched. Germline values: CDR1 DFQATT, CDR2 SNEGSKA (reference sequence). The DNA for the CDR3 is TGCAGTGCTAGAGCCCCCCGGGACTACTCCTACAATGAGCAGTTCTTC. Its translation is CSARAPRDYSYNEQFF.

The chain carries TRBV6-1 and TRBJ1-1; perhaps TRBD1 as D (5 bases). The CDR3 runs to 12 residues. CDR1 and CDR2 (germline): MNHNS, SASEGT. V was cut by 4 bases and J by 7 bases, with 10 bases left in between. The CDR3 reads CASSALGGEAFF. CDR3 bases: TGTGCCAGCAGTGCCCTCGGGGGTGAAGCTTTCTTT.

This clonotype showed up many times. V usage is TRBV4-1 and J usage is TRBJ1-2; D is perhaps TRBD1 (6 bases). The CDR3 has 15 residues. The germline V and J ends were trimmed by 2 bases and 5 bases, with 15 bases remaining between them. CDR1 is MGHRA and CDR2 is YSYEKL in the germline V gene. The CDR3 DNA is TGCGCCAGCAGCCAAAGGGACGGGGGGGCGTATGGCTACACCTTC. This translates into CASSQRDGGAYGYTF.

This clonotype was recorded a few times. The rearrangement joins TRBV7-6 to TRBJ2-5; no clear D gene. Germline CDR1 reads SGHVS; CDR2 reads FNYEAQ. V shed 2 bases and J shed 2 bases, with 12 bases lying between them. CDR3 length equals 15 residues. The CDR3: CASSLSLPAQETQYF. CDR3 in DNA: TGTGCCAGCAGCTTATCCCTGCCAGCTCAAGAGACCCAGTACTTC. The variable domain in full, completed from reference TRBV7-6 and TRBJ2-5, reads GAGVSQSPRYKVTKRGQDVALRCDPISGHVSLYWYRQALGQGPEFLTYFNYEAQQDKSGLPNDRFSAERPEGSISTLTIQRTEQRDSAMYRCASSLSLPAQETQYFGPGTRLLVL.